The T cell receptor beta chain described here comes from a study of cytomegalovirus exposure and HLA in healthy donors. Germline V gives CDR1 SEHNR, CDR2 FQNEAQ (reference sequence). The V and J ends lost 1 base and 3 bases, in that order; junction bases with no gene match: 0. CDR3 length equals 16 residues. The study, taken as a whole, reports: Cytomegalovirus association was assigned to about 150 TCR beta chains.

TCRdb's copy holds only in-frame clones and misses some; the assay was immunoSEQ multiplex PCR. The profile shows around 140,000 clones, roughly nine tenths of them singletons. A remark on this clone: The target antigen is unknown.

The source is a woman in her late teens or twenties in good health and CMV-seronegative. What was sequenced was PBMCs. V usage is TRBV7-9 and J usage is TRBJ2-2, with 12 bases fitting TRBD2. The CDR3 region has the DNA TGTGCCAGCAGCTTAGGACTAGCGGGGGACACCGGGGAGCTGTTTTTT. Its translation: CASSLGLAGDTGELFF.